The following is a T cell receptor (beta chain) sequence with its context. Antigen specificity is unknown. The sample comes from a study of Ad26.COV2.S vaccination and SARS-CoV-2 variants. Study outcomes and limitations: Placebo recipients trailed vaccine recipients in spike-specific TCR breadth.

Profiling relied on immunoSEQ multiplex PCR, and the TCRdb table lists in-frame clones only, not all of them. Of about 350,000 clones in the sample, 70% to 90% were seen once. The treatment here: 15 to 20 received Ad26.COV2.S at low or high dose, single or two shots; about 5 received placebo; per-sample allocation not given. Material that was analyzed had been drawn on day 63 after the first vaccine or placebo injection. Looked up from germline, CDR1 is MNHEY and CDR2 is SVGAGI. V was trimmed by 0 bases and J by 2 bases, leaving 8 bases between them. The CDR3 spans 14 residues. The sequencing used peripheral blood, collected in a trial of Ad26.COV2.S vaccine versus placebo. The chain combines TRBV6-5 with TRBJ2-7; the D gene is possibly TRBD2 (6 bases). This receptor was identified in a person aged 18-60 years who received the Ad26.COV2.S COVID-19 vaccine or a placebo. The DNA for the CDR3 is TGTGCCAGCAGTTACTCGGAGGGGACCTACGAGCAGTACTTC. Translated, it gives CASSYSEGTYEQYF.